This T cell receptor beta chain came from a study of post-analysis software for immune sequencing data. Background on the study: Relapsing-remitting, secondary progressive and progressive-relapsing courses of multiple sclerosis were included.

Findings and caveats of the study: Controls showed significantly higher normalized Chao1 diversity than did multiple sclerosis patients. Elevated frequency relative to controls characterized four to six TRBV segments in patients, TRBV5-6, TRBV5-1 and TRBV20-1 among them. F measure grouped same-batch samples tightly together.

Unique molecular identifiers were present in the TCR beta cDNA libraries. TCRdb reanalysed the PCR reads using MiXCR and keeps one entry per CDR3 protein. This table holds about 430,000 distinct CDR3 sequences, approximately 37% found once. A note on this clonotype: What it recognizes is unknown.

The V gene's germline CDR1 is SNHLY and CDR2 FYNNEI. The CDR3 covers 14 residues. V shed 9 bases and J 6 bases; nucleotides not matched to a gene: 8. Material: blood. The chain uses TRBV2 and TRBJ1-5; 10 nucleotides agree with TRBD1. The TCR comes from a girl under 10 years old with multiple sclerosis. CDR3 nucleotides: TGTGCCAGTCAACCGGGACAGGGGACTCAGCCCCAGCATTTT. Translating it yields CASQPGQGTQPQHF. Filled out from reference TRBV2 and TRBJ1-5, the complete variable domain reads EPEVTQTPSHQVTQMGQEVILRCVPISNHLYFYWYRQILGQKVEFLVSFYNNEISEKSEIFDDQFSVERPDGSNFTLKIRSTKLEDSAMYFCASQPGQGTQPQHFGDGTRLSIL.